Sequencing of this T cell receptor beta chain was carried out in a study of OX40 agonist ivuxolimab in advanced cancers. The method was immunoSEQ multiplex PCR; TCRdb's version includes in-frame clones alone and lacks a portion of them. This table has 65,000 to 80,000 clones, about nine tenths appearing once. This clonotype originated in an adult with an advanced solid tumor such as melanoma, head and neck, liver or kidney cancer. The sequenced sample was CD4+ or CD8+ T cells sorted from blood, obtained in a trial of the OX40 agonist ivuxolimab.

CDR3 sequence reads: CASSYTPGQGNTEAFF. The CDR3, as DNA: TGTGCCAGCAGTTACACCCCAGGACAGGGAAACACTGAAGCTTTCTTT. This chain uses TRBV6-5 with TRBJ1-1; 8 positions agree with TRBD1. Unmatched junction bases numbered 7, after V lost 2 bases and J lost 2 bases. CDR1 MNHEY and CDR2 SVGAGI come from the germline V gene. This CDR3 is built from 16 residues.